The 13 T cell receptor beta chains below all came from one sample that was sequenced in a study of Siglec-9 on CD8 T cells in melanoma. Generated by immunoSEQ multiplex PCR, the TCRdb table keeps only in-frame clones and is missing some. Of approximately 39,000 clones in the sample, about 80% were seen once. What was sequenced was Siglec-9- CD8+ T cells sorted from blood. Every receptor here comes from a human donor in good health.

Only one count was recorded for this clone. CDR3 sequence (DNA): TGTGCCAGCAGCCTTAGCGGGGGGCCTGGGAATGAGCAGTTCTTC. Protein sequence: CASSLSGGPGNEQFF. The rearrangement joins TRBV11-2 to TRBJ2-1; TRBD2 matches at 10 bases. CDR1 is SGHAT, CDR2 FQNNGV, per germline. V lost 5 bases and J lost 7; bases outside the gene matches: 8. The CDR3 consists of 15 residues.

The table lists this clone with a few counts. The chain carries TRBV27 and TRBJ1-1; D perhaps matches TRBD1 (6 bases). This CDR3 has 13 amino acids. Per germline, CDR1 MNHEY and CDR2 SMNVEV (reference sequence). The V gene lost 5 bases and the J gene lost 4 bases, with 11 bases spanning the gap. The CDR3 protein is CASSPNRVTEAFF. In DNA, the CDR3 is TGTGCCAGCAGTCCGAACAGGGTCACTGAAGCTTTCTTT.

The V and J genes are TRBV18 and TRBJ2-3; the D call may be TRBD1 or TRBD2 (5 bases each). Trimming pared 4 bases from V and 2 bases from J, leaving 19 bases between. The CDR3 is 17 residues long. Germline V gene lookup returns CDR1 KGHSH and CDR2 LQKENI. The CDR3 DNA sequence: TGTGCCAGCTCACTCACAGGAGTAGCGAAATTCACAGATACGCAGTATTTT. It codes for CASSLTGVAKFTDTQYF.

The sample holds one count of this clone. V is TRBV6-1 and J is TRBJ2-7; weak D call: TRBD2 (7 bases). With 3 bases removed from V and 1 base from J, the gap between germline ends came to 13 bases. This CDR3 comprises 15 residues. Germline loops: CDR1 MNHNS, CDR2 SASEGT. CDR3 bases: TGTGCCAGCAGTGATAGGGCGGGGGCATCCTACGAGCAGTACTTC. It translates to CASSDRAGASYEQYF.

The rearrangement joins TRBV5-6 to TRBJ1-3; no reliable D call. The CDR3 covers 15 residues. Germline CDR1 and CDR2: SGHDT and YYEEEE. Trimming took off 2 bases at V and 4 bases at J, with 13 bases between the two ends. CDR3 DNA: TGTGCCAGCAGCTTATCCCCTTCGGGAGGAAACACCATATATTTT. Translating it yields CASSLSPSGGNTIYF.

This rearrangement joins TRBV11-2 to TRBJ2-1, with D perhaps TRBD1 or TRBD2 (5 bases each). Per germline, CDR1 SGHAT and CDR2 FQNNGV. This CDR3 is built from 16 residues. The germline V and J ends were trimmed by 1 base and 1 base, with 11 bases remaining between them. This CDR3 is CASSLGEGISYNEQFF. In DNA form, the CDR3 reads TGTGCCAGCAGCTTAGGAGAGGGGATATCCTACAATGAGCAGTTCTTC.

V is TRBV11-2 and J is TRBJ2-3; D gene unclear. The CDR3 is made up of 15 amino acids. V shed 4 bases and J shed 3 bases, with 14 bases lying between them. In germline, CDR1 is SGHAT, CDR2 FQNNGV. The CDR3 DNA sequence: TGTGCCAGCAGCTCCAGAGAACCCGGGACAGATACGCAGTATTTT. It is translated as CASSSREPGTDTQYF. Supplemented by reference TRBV11-2 and TRBJ2-3, the full variable domain reads EAGVAQSPRYKIIEKRQSVAFWCNPISGHATLYWYQQILGQGPKLLIQFQNNGVVDDSQLPKDRFSAERLKGVDSTLKIQPAKLEDSAVYLCASSSREPGTDTQYFGPGTRLTVL.

The chain uses TRBV15 and TRBJ2-7; 10 nucleotides align to TRBD2. Germline CDR1 LNHNV, CDR2 YYDKDF (reference sequence). V lost 6 bases, J lost 2 bases, and 4 bases stayed unmatched. The CDR3 runs 14 residues. CDR3 nucleotides: TGTGCCACCAGTTTAGCGGGGGGCCCCTACGAGCAGTACTTC. Its translation is CATSLAGGPYEQYF. The entire variable domain, with the rest obtained from reference TRBV15 and TRBJ2-7, is as follows: DAMVIQNPRYQVTQFGKPVTLSCSQTLNHNVMYWYQQKSSQAPKLLFHYYDKDFNNEADTPDNFQSRRPNTSFCFLDIRSPGLGDTAMYLCATSLAGGPYEQYFGPGTRLTVT.

J is TRBJ1-4 and V is TRBV4-1; D ambiguous. V lost 1 base and J 3 bases, leaving 3 bases between the germline ends. CDR3 length equals 13 residues. Germline CDR1 is MGHRA and CDR2 is YSYEKL. CDR3 in amino acids: CASSQGPNEKLFF. Here the CDR3 DNA reads TGCGCCAGCAGCCAAGGGCCTAATGAAAAACTGTTTTTT.

This rearrangement joins TRBV2 to TRBJ1-4; unclear D gene. Trimming pared 3 bases from V and 4 bases from J, leaving 6 bases between. Germline lookup yields CDR1 SNHLY and CDR2 FYNNEI. CDR3 size: 13 residues. The CDR3 DNA reads TGTGCCAGCAGTGACAGGATTAATGAAAAACTGTTTTTT. Residues: CASSDRINEKLFF.

In its sample, this clone was seen once. The chain employs TRBV19 and TRBJ2-1, with D possibly TRBD2 on 5 matching bases. Germline V CDR1 and CDR2: LNHDA, SQIVND (reference sequence). Trimming took off 2 bases at V and 2 bases at J, with 10 bases between the two ends. CDR3 size: 15 residues. CDR3 DNA sequence: TGTGCCAGTAGTATAAACGTCGGGGCCTACAATGAGCAGTTCTTC. This codes for CASSINVGAYNEQFF.

DNA for the CDR3: TGTGCCATCAGTGTTTTGGACAGGGTATCCTACGAGCAGTACTTC. Its protein product is CAISVLDRVSYEQYF. The rearrangement uses TRBV10-3 and TRBJ2-7; 8 bases fit TRBD1. Germline trimming cut 4 bases from V and 1 base from J; bases unmatched to any gene: 6. The CDR3 consists of 15 residues. Germline assignment: CDR1 ENHRY and CDR2 SYGVKD.

The chain joins TRBV2 to TRBJ2-1; 11 bases fit TRBD2. Trimming cost V 6 bases and J 3 bases; bases outside gene matches: 7. The CDR3 is 16 amino acids. Germline loops: CDR1 SNHLY, CDR2 FYNNEI. The CDR3 protein is CASRSSGTSGYNEQFF. As DNA, the CDR3 is TGTGCCAGCAGGTCGTCCGGGACTAGCGGCTACAATGAGCAGTTCTTC.